Given below is one TCR beta chain in context. As handled by the study authors: It was from reference gene primer amplification that nucleated cell counts were estimated. Generated by immunoSEQ multiplex PCR, the TCRdb table keeps only in-frame clones and is missing some. V, J and clone size are those of that table, while D and trimming were read from the DNA. The table includes some 200,000 clones, roughly 89% detected once. The CDR3 is made up of 14 amino acids. Germline assignment: CDR1 SGHDN and CDR2 FVKESK. V was shortened by 0 bases and J by 4 bases, with 9 bases between the two germline ends. The record originates from a study of blood T cell repertoires in COVID-19. Study context: Acute and convalescent COVID-19 samples came from the United States, Italy and Spain. T cells, B-cell-depleted T cells, or PBMCs supplied cDNA or gDNA.

Source material: peripheral blood. The chain joins TRBV14 to TRBJ1-2; no definite D call. The TCR comes from a man aged 18 to 29 with active or convalescent COVID-19. CDR3 loop: CASSQDVGTYGYTF. The CDR3 DNA reads TGTGCCAGCAGCCAAGATGTGGGCACCTATGGCTACACCTTC.